This record concerns one T cell receptor beta chain sequence. Its antigen is unknown. The data derive from a study of post-analysis software for immune sequencing data. Findings of the study overall: Compared with controls, patients had more of five TRBV segments, including TRBV5-6, TRBV5-1 and TRBV20-1.

Presence of unique molecular identifiers characterized the TCR beta cDNA libraries. MiXCR was run by TCRdb on the PCR reads, yielding one entry per CDR3 protein. The sample consists of approximately 730,000 distinct CDR3 sequences, about 43% of them appearing once. The CDR3 runs to 16 residues. Trimming removed 0 bases from V and 4 bases from J, with 14 bases in between. Germline assignment: CDR1 SGHRS and CDR2 YFSETQ. The V and J genes are TRBV5-1 and TRBJ1-3; possible D gene TRBD1, 6 bases. The sample was blood. This clonotype was obtained from a girl aged 10 to 17 with multiple sclerosis. The CDR3 spells CASSLGQGKLGNTIYF. Written as DNA, the CDR3 is TGCGCCAGCAGCTTGGGGCAGGGGAAGCTCGGAAACACCATATATTTT.